The 6 T cell receptor beta chains below come from one sample, sequenced in a study of OX40 agonist ivuxolimab in advanced cancers. Repertoires were generated with immunoSEQ multiplex PCR, while TCRdb's copy carries only in-frame clones and drops some. Here the sample spans tens of thousands of clones, about 90% being singletons. The sample consisted of CD4+ or CD8+ T cells sorted from blood, taken in a trial of the OX40 agonist ivuxolimab. These receptors were collected from an adult with an advanced solid tumor such as melanoma, head and neck, liver or kidney cancer.

V gene TRBV6-6 combines with J gene TRBJ1-5, with a tentative D call TRBD1 (6 bases). CDR1 is MNHNY and CDR2 is SVGAGI in the germline V gene (reference sequence). The CDR3 length is 14 residues. Trimming cost V 6 bases and J 2 bases, with 11 bases left between them. The CDR3 DNA sequence: TGTGCCAGCAGAAGGGGGGTTGGCAATCAGCCCCAGCATTTT. Translated, it gives CASRRGVGNQPQHF.

This clone was seen a handful of times. Germline and junction disagree at one end, which may indicate a read error. The DNA of the CDR3 is TGTGCTAGCAGCTTAGTGAGGGGTAACCAAGAGACCCAGTACTTC. Translation gives CASSLVRGNQETQYF. V usage is TRBV7-7 and J usage is TRBJ2-5, with D perhaps assigned TRBD1 or TRBD2 (5 bases each). Germline CDR1 and CDR2: SSHAT and FNYEAQ (reference sequence). This CDR3 is built from 15 residues.

Here the CDR3 DNA reads TGTGCCAGCAGCTTAGGGGCGCAGCCCCAAGAGACCCAGTACTTC. Its protein product is CASSLGAQPQETQYF. The rearrangement uses TRBV7-6 and TRBJ2-5; D gene ambiguous. CDR1 is SGHVS and CDR2 is FNYEAQ in the germline V gene. The length of the CDR3 is 15 residues. V lost 1 base to trimming and J lost 1 base, with 10 bases between them.

This sequence joins TRBV6-5 and TRBJ2-1; TRBD2 agrees at 8 bases. The germline gives CDR1 MNHEY, CDR2 SVGAGI. This CDR3 spans 15 amino acids. V lost 6 bases, J lost 2 bases, and 6 bases stayed unmatched. This CDR3 is CASSPTSGPYNEQFF. CDR3 nucleotide sequence: TGTGCCAGCAGCCCTACTAGCGGCCCCTACAATGAGCAGTTCTTC.

V and J are TRBV9 and TRBJ2-5; no reliable D call. Trimming removed 3 bases at V and 4 bases at J, with 13 bases between. The length of the CDR3 is 14 residues. From germline, CDR1 is SGDLS and CDR2 YYNGEE. This chain's CDR3 is CASSATMRSETQYF. In DNA form, the CDR3 reads TGTGCCAGCAGCGCAACCATGAGGTCAGAGACCCAGTACTTC.

The gene calls are TRBV27 and TRBJ2-7; 10 bases are a match to TRBD2. This CDR3 spans 13 amino acids. Germline CDR1 is MNHEY and CDR2 is SMNVEV (reference sequence). J was trimmed by 4 bases and V by 11 bases; bases with no gene match: 8. CDR3 coding DNA: TGTGCCTCAGCGAGGACTAGCGGATACGAGCAGTACTTC. Translated, it gives CASARTSGYEQYF.